This passage covers 23 T cell receptor beta chains from one sample sequenced in a study of blood T cell repertoires in COVID-19. Data came from immunoSEQ multiplex PCR; TCRdb stores just in-frame clones and leaves some out. The top ten hold over 5% of the sample, which has 120,000 or so clones, 65% to 85% seen once. The material sequenced was peripheral blood. The receptors originated from a man at least 80 years old with active or convalescent COVID-19.

The V and J genes are TRBV7-9 and TRBJ1-6; 7 nucleotides agree with TRBD1. The CDR3 contains 14 residues. The V segment lost 10 bases and the J segment 7 bases; nucleotides outside the gene matches: 10. Germline lookup yields CDR1 SEHNR and CDR2 FQNEAQ (reference sequence). In nucleotides, the CDR3 is TGTGCCACCCACCGGGACAGCCACAATTCACCCCTCCACTTT. Protein sequence: CATHRDSHNSPLHF.

The rearrangement joins TRBV2 to TRBJ2-5, with TRBD2 as a possible D gene (6 bases). Trimming removed 6 bases from V and 6 bases from J, with 17 bases in between. CDR3 length equals 14 residues. Germline V gives CDR1 SNHLY, CDR2 FYNNEI. The DNA for the CDR3 is TGTGCCAGCAGCTCCGGGACTGACCCGAAGACCCAGTACTTC. Translated, it gives CASSSGTDPKTQYF.

The chain links TRBV6-5 to TRBJ1-2; TRBD1 matches at 9 bases. V shed 4 bases and J 6 bases; nucleotides not matched to a gene: 3. Germline V lookup: CDR1 MNHEY, CDR2 SVGAGI. The CDR3 contains 13 residues. The CDR3 DNA reads as TGTGCCAGCAGTTTCCGGACAGGGGATGGCTACACCTTC. Protein product: CASSFRTGDGYTF.

The rearrangement links TRBV9 to TRBJ2-5; D is unresolved. Trimming removed 2 bases at V and 1 base at J, with 9 bases between. The CDR3 contains 14 residues. Looked up from germline, CDR1 is SGDLS and CDR2 is YYNGEE. The CDR3 nucleotides read TGTGCCAGCAGCGTGGCCGGCGGCCAAGAGACCCAGTACTTC. It translates to CASSVAGGQETQYF.

This sequence joins TRBV7-3 and TRBJ2-2; 7 nucleotides match TRBD1. Trimming cost V 2 bases and J 4 bases; bases outside gene matches: 13. Germline assignment: CDR1 SGHTA and CDR2 FQGTGA. CDR3 size: 18 residues. The CDR3 protein is CASSLLSARQGGTGELFF. CDR3 sequence (DNA): TGTGCCAGCAGCTTACTTTCCGCCCGACAGGGTGGCACCGGGGAGCTGTTTTTT.

The chain couples TRBV27 to TRBJ2-2; 7 bases line up with TRBD1. This CDR3 spans 17 amino acids. Germline CDR1 is MNHEY and CDR2 is SMNVEV (reference sequence). V gave up 10 bases and J gave up 4 bases; unmatched junction bases: 18. The CDR3 nucleotides read TGTGCCATCAATCTATATGCCCTGACAGGGACCACCGGGGAGCTGTTTTTT. It yields the protein CAINLYALTGTTGELFF.

This rearrangement joins TRBV27 to TRBJ2-1; weak D call: TRBD1 (6 bases). Between the trimmed V and J ends, which lost 8 bases and 6 bases, there was a span of 17 bases. This CDR3 has 14 residues. The V gene's germline CDR1 is MNHEY and CDR2 SMNVEV (reference sequence). The CDR3 protein is CASRAQGTGNEQFF. DNA for the CDR3: TGTGCCAGCCGCGCTCAGGGGACGGGCAATGAGCAGTTCTTC.

The chain combines TRBV5-1 with TRBJ2-5; no firm D call. Trimming removed 0 bases at V and 7 bases at J, with 13 bases between. CDR3 size: 14 residues. Germline CDR1 is SGHRS and CDR2 is YFSETQ. CDR3 sequence: CASSLGQAEATQYF. CDR3 in DNA: TGCGCCAGCAGCTTGGGGCAGGCCGAAGCGACCCAGTACTTC.

V gene TRBV7-8 combines with J gene TRBJ2-1; the match to TRBD2 covers 10 bases. The length of the CDR3 is 13 residues. Germline CDR1 and CDR2: SGHVS and FQNEAQ. The junction had 11 bases not matched to a gene; V was cut back by 5 bases and J by 16 bases. CDR3 sequence (DNA): TGTGCCAGCAGCCCACCTAGCGGGGGCCTACAATTCTTC. It is translated as CASSPPSGGLQFF.

This clone was observed a single time. The chain links TRBV9 to TRBJ1-6; D is perhaps TRBD1 (6 bases). This CDR3 contains 14 residues. CDR1 is SGDLS and CDR2 is YYNGEE in the germline V gene. V was clipped by 3 bases and J by 12 bases, with 16 bases between them. The CDR3 region is CASSEWTEPEPLHF. DNA for the CDR3: TGTGCCAGCAGCGAGTGGACAGAACCCGAACCCCTCCACTTT.

This clone was seen more than once but under ten times. The gene calls are TRBV9 and TRBJ1-4; the match to TRBD1 covers 7 bases. Germline CDR1 SGDLS, CDR2 YYNGEE. The CDR3 length is 14 residues. J gave up 3 bases and V 4 bases, and 3 bases lay outside the gene matches. This CDR3 reads CASSTTGSNEKLFF. Here the CDR3 DNA reads TGTGCCAGCAGCACGACAGGGTCTAATGAAAAACTGTTTTTT.

The V gene is TRBV5-4, the J gene TRBJ1-1; maybe TRBD1 (5 bases). Trimming shortened V by 1 base and J by 5 bases, and 12 bases separated the two germline ends. This CDR3 has 14 residues. CDR1 SGHNT and CDR2 YYREEE come from the germline V gene (reference sequence). The CDR3 DNA follows: TGTGCCAGCAGCTTGAGCGGGGGTTGGACTGAAGCTTTCTTT. This sequence encodes CASSLSGGWTEAFF.

This chain joins TRBV5-1 and TRBJ2-1, with 10 bases lining up with TRBD2. This CDR3 is built from 16 residues. Per germline, CDR1 SGHRS and CDR2 YFSETQ. Trimming removed 0 bases from V and 3 bases from J; junction bases left unmatched: 3. CDR3 DNA: TGCGCCAGCAGCTTGGGGGCTAGCGGGGGCTACAATGAGCAGTTCTTC. It yields the protein CASSLGASGGYNEQFF.

The chain has TRBV7-9 and TRBJ2-1; D perhaps matches TRBD2 (5 bases). CDR1 is SEHNR, CDR2 FQNEAQ, per germline (reference sequence). Trimming removed 5 bases from V and 6 bases from J, with 14 bases in between. The CDR3 sequence is 14 residues long. The chain's CDR3 is CASSPARAGNEQFF. CDR3 nucleotide sequence: TGTGCCAGCAGCCCCGCGCGGGCTGGCAATGAGCAGTTCTTC.

The sample holds one count of this clone. This sequence joins TRBV3-1 (or the pseudogene TRBV3-2) and TRBJ2-5; no reliable D call. This CDR3 region has 12 residues. CDR1 and CDR2 (germline): LGHDT, YNNKEL (reference sequence). Trimming left V 1 base short and J 7 bases short, with 7 bases between. The CDR3 nucleotides read TGTGCCAGCAGCCAAGCGGGTGGGACCCAGTACTTC. It yields the protein CASSQAGGTQYF.

The chain links TRBV5-1 to TRBJ1-4; weak D call: TRBD1 (6 bases). V lost 4 bases to trimming and J lost 0 bases, with 13 bases between them. The CDR3 runs 16 residues. Germline CDR1 reads SGHRS; CDR2 reads YFSETQ. The CDR3 nucleotides read TGCGCCAGCAGCGAAACAGGGTCGCCAACTAATGAAAAACTGTTTTTT. This gives the protein CASSETGSPTNEKLFF.

CDR3 region: CASSRGRELDTQYF. CDR3 in DNA: TGTGCCAGCAGCCGCGGGCGCGAGTTAGATACGCAGTATTTT. The chain recombines TRBV7-9 with TRBJ2-3; a possible D gene is TRBD2 (5 bases). V gave up 5 bases and J gave up 5 bases, with 14 bases separating them. The V gene's germline CDR1 is SEHNR and CDR2 FQNEAQ (reference sequence). This CDR3 has 14 amino acids.

The CDR3 nucleotides are TGTGCCAGCAGTCCTAGCGGGGGGAAATCCAATGAGCAGTTCTTC. Translation: CASSPSGGKSNEQFF. The V gene is TRBV7-2, the J gene TRBJ2-1; TRBD2 agrees at 11 bases. The V and J ends lost 6 bases and 6 bases, in that order; junction bases with no gene match: 7. Germline-derived CDR1 and CDR2 are SGHTA and FQGNSA. This CDR3 is built from 15 residues.

The V and J genes are TRBV4-3 and TRBJ2-7, with TRBD2 as a possible D gene (7 bases). V was clipped by 0 bases and J by 5 bases, with 11 bases between them. The CDR3 sequence is 14 residues long. Per germline, CDR1 LGHNA and CDR2 YSLEER. The CDR3 coding sequence is TGCGCCAGCAGCCAAGATGGGAGGGGGGACGAGCAGTACTTC. It encodes CASSQDGRGDEQYF.

Of note for this clone: This may stem from a read error, because a much larger clone lies one nucleotide away. The CDR3 DNA reads as TGTGCCAGCAGGTCCCGACAGGGCAATCAGCCCCAGCATTTT. This encodes CASRSRQGNQPQHF. This rearrangement joins TRBV2 to TRBJ1-5, with a possible D match to TRBD1 (6 bases). This CDR3 comprises 14 residues. With 6 bases removed from V and 2 bases from J, the gap between germline ends came to 11 bases. Germline values: CDR1 SNHLY, CDR2 FYNNEI.

V usage is TRBV6-4 and J usage is TRBJ1-5, with D hard to call. CDR1 and CDR2 from the germline V gene are MRHNA and SNTAGT. The CDR3 consists of 13 residues. Between the trimmed V and J ends, which lost 3 bases and 1 base, there was a span of 4 bases. Written as DNA, the CDR3 is TGTGCCAGCAGTGAGGCAAGCAATCAGCCCCAGCATTTT. This codes for CASSEASNQPQHF.

The V gene is TRBV2, the J gene TRBJ2-5; possible D gene TRBD2, 5 bases. Germline loops: CDR1 SNHLY, CDR2 FYNNEI. This CDR3 is built from 12 residues. V was pared by 11 bases and J by 4 bases, with 14 bases between. The CDR3: CAGQREAETQYF. CDR3 coding DNA: TGTGCCGGCCAGAGGGAAGCAGAGACCCAGTACTTC. The whole variable domain, remainder taken from reference TRBV2 and TRBJ2-5, is EPEVTQTPSHQVTQMGQEVILRCVPISNHLYFYWYRQILGQKVEFLVSFYNNEISEKSEIFDDQFSVERPDGSNFTLKIRSTKLEDSAMYFCAGQREAETQYFGPGTRLLVL.

This clone was picked up one time. The chain is built from TRBV7-3 and TRBJ2-1, with 7 nucleotides matching TRBD2. The CDR3 is 13 amino acids. Germline CDR1 reads SGHTA; CDR2 reads FQGTGA. V shed 5 bases and J 6 bases; nucleotides not matched to a gene: 4. The CDR3 spells CASSRDYFNEQFF. CDR3 sequence (DNA): TGTGCCAGCAGCCGGGACTACTTCAATGAGCAGTTCTTC.